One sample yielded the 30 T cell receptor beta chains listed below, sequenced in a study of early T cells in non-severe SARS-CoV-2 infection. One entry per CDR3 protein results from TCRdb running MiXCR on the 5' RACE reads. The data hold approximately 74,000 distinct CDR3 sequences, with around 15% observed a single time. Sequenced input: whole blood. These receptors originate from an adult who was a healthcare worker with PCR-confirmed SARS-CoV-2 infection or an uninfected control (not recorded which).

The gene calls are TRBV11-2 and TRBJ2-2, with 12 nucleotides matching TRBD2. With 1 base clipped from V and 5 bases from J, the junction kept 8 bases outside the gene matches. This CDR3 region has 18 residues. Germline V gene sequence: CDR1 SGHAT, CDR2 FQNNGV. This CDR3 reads CASSLVGKTSGRTGELFF. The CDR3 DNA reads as TGTGCCAGCAGCTTAGTGGGGAAAACTAGCGGGAGGACCGGGGAGCTGTTTTTT. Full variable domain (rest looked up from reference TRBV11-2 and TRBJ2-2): EAGVAQSPRYKIIEKRQSVAFWCNPISGHATLYWYQQILGQGPKLLIQFQNNGVVDDSQLPKDRFSAERLKGVDSTLKIQPAKLEDSAVYLCASSLVGKTSGRTGELFFGEGSRLTVL.

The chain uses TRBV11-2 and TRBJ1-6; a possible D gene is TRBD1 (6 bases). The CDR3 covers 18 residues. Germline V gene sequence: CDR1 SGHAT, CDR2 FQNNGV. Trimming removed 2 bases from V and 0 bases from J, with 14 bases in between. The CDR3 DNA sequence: TGTGCCAGCAGCTTAAGACAGGAATCAAGCTCCTATAATTCACCCCTCCACTTT. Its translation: CASSLRQESSSYNSPLHF.

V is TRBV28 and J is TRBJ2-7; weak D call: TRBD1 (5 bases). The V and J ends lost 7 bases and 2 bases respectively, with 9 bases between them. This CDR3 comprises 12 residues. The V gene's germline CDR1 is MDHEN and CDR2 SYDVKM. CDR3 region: CASMTVPYEQYF. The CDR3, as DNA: TGTGCCAGCATGACAGTCCCCTACGAGCAGTACTTC.

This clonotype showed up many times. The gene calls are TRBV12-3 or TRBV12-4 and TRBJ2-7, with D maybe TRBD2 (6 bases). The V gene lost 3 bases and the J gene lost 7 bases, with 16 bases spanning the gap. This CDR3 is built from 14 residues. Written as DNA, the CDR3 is TGTGCCAGCAGTTTTAGCACGACGGGGGTAGAGCAGTACTTC. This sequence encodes CASSFSTTGVEQYF.

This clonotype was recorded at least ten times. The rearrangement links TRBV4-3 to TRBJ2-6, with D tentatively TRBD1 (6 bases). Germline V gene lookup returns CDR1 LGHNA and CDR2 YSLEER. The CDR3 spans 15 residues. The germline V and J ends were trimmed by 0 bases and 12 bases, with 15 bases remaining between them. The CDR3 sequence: CASSQEAGAVSVLTF. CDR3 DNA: TGCGCCAGCAGCCAAGAAGCAGGGGCAGTCAGCGTCCTGACTTTC.

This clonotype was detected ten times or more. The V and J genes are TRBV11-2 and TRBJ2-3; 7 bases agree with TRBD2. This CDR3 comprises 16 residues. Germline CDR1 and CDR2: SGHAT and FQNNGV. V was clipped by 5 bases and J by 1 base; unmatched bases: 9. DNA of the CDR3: TGTGCCAGCAGCCCCTCAGTCCGGGGGGGCACAGATACGCAGTATTTT. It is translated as CASSPSVRGGTDTQYF.

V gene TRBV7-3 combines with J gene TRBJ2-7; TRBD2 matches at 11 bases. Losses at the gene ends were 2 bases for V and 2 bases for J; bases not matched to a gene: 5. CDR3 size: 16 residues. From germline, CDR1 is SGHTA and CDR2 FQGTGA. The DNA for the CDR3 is TGTGCCAGCAGCTTAGGGCCGACTAGCGGGGCCTACGAGCAGTACTTC. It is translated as CASSLGPTSGAYEQYF.

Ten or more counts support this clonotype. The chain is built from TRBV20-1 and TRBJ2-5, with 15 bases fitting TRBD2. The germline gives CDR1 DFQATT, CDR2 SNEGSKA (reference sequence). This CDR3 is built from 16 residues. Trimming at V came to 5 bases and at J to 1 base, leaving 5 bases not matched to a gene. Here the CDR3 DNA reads TGCAGTGCTGCTAGGACTAGCGGGGGGGCCCAAGAGACCCAGTACTTC. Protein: CSAARTSGGAQETQYF.

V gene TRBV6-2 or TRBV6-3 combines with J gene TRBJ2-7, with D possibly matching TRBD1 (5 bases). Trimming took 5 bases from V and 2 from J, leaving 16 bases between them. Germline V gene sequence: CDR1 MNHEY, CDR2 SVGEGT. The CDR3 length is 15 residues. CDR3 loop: CASSQDSRSAYEQYF. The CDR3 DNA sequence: TGTGCCAGCAGTCAAGACAGTAGGTCGGCCTACGAGCAGTACTTC.

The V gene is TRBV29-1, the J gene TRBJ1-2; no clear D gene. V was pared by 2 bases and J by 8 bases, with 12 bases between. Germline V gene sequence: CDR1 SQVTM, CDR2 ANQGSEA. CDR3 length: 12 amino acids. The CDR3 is CSVETDRPGYTF. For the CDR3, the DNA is TGCAGCGTTGAAACAGACCGTCCCGGCTACACCTTC.

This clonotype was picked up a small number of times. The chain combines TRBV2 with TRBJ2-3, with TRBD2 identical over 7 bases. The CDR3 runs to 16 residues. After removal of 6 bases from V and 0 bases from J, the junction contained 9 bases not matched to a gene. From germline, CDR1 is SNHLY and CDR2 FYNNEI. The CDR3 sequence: CASRRTRLTSTDTQYF. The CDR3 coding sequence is TGTGCCAGCAGGAGGACTAGGTTGACTAGCACAGATACGCAGTATTTT.

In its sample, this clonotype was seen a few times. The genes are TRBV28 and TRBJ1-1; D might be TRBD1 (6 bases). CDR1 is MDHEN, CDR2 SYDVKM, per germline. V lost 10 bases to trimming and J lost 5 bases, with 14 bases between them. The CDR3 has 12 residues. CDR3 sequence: CAIYGGGTEAFF. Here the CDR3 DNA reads TGTGCCATATACGGGGGCGGGACTGAAGCTTTCTTT. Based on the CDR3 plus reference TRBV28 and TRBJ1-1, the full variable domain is DVKVTQSSRYLVKRTGEKVFLECVQDMDHENMFWYRQDPGLGLRLIYFSYDVKMKEKGDIPEGYSVSREKKERFSLILESASTNQTSMYLCAIYGGGTEAFFGQGTRLTVV.

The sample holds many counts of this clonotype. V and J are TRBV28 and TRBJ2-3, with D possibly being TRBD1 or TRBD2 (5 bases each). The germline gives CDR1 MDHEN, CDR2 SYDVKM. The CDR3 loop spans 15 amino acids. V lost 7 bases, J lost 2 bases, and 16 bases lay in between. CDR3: CASTSSGRNTDTQYF. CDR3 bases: TGTGCCAGCACTTCCTCGGGACGGAACACAGATACGCAGTATTTT.

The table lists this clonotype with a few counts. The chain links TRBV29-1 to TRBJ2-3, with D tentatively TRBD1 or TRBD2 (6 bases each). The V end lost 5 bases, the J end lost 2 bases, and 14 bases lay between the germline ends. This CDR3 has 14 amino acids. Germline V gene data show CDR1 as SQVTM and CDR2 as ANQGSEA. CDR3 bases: TGCAGCGTTACCGGGGGCGGATTCACAGATACGCAGTATTTT. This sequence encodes CSVTGGGFTDTQYF.

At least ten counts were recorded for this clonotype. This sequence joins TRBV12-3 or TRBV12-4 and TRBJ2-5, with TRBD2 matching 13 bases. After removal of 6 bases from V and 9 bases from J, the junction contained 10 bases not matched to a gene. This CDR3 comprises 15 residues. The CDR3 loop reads CASRSGLAGFGAQYF. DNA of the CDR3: TGTGCCAGCAGATCGGGACTAGCGGGGTTCGGGGCCCAGTACTTC.

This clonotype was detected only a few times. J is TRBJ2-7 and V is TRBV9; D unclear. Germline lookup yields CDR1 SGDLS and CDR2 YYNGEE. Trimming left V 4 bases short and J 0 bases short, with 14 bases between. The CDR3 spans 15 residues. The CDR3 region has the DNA TGTGCCAGCAGCCCCTGGGCAACCCGCTCCTACGAGCAGTACTTC. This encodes CASSPWATRSYEQYF.

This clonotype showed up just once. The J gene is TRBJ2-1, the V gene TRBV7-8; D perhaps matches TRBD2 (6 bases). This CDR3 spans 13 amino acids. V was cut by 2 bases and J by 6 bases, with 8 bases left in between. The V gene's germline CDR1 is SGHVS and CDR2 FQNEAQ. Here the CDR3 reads CASSLPGGNEQFF. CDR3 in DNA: TGTGCCAGCAGCTTACCCGGGGGCAATGAGCAGTTCTTC.

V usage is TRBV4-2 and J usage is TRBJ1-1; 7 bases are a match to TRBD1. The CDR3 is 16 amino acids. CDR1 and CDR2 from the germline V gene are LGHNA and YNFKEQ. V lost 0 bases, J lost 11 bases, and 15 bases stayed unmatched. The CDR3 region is CASSQDQEQGLMSAFF. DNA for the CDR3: TGTGCCAGCAGCCAAGATCAGGAACAGGGGCTTATGAGCGCTTTCTTT.

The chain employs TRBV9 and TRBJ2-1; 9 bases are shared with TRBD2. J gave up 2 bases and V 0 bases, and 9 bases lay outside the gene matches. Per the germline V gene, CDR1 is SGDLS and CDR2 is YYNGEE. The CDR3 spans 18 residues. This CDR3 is CASSVGPEAGGTYNEQFF. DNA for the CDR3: TGTGCCAGCAGCGTAGGCCCCGAAGCGGGGGGAACCTACAATGAGCAGTTCTTC. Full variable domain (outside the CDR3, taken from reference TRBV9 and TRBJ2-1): DSGVTQTPKHLITATGQRVTLRCSPRSGDLSVYWYQQSLDQGLQFLIQYYNGEERAKGNILERFSAQQFPDLHSELNLSSLELGDSALYFCASSVGPEAGGTYNEQFFGPGTRLTVL.

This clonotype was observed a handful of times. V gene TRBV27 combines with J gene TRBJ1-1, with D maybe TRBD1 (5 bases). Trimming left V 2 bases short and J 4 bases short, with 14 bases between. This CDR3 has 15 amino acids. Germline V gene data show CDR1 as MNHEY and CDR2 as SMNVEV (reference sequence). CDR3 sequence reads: CASSLRGSGFTEAFF. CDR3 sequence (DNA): TGTGCCAGCAGTTTACGGGGTTCAGGGTTCACTGAAGCTTTCTTT.

The CDR3 DNA sequence: TGTGCCAGTAGTATCGTGGCAGGCGTTAATGAAAAACTGTTTTTT. It yields the protein CASSIVAGVNEKLFF. The chain joins TRBV19 to TRBJ1-4; D not resolved. Trimming removed 3 bases at V and 4 bases at J, with 12 bases between. This CDR3 has 15 amino acids. Germline CDR1 and CDR2: LNHDA and SQIVND (reference sequence).

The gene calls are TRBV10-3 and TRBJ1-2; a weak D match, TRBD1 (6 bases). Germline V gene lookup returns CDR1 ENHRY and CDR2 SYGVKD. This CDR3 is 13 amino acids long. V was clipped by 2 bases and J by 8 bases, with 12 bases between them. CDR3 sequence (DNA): TGTGCCATCAGTGAGGGCAGGGGCGGCGGCTACACCTTC. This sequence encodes CAISEGRGGGYTF.

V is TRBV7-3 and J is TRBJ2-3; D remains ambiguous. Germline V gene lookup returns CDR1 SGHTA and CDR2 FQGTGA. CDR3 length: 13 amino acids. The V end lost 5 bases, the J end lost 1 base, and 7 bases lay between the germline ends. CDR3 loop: CASSDARTDTQYF. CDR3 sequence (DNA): TGTGCCAGCAGCGACGCCCGCACAGATACGCAGTATTTT.

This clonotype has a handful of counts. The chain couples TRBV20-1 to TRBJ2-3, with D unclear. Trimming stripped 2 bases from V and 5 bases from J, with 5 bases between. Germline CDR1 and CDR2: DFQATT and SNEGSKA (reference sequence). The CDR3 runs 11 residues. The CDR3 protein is CSARQIDTQYF. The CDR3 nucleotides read TGCAGTGCTAGACAAATAGATACGCAGTATTTT.

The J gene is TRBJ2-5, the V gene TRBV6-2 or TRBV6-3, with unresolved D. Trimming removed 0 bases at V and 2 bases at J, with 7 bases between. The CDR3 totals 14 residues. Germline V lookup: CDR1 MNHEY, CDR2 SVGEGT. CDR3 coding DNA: TGTGCCAGCAGTTACTCGTCTCCTCAAGAGACCCAGTACTTC. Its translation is CASSYSSPQETQYF.

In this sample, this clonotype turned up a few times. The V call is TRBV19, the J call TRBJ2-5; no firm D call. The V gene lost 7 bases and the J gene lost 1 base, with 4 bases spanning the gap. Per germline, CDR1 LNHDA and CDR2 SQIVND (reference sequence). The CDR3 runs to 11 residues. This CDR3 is CASKAQETQYF. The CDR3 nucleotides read TGTGCCAGTAAAGCCCAAGAGACCCAGTACTTC.

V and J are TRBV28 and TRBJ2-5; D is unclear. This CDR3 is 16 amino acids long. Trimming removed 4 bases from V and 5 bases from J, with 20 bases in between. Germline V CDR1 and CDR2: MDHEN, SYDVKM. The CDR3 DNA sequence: TGTGCCAGCAGTTCCCCCCAAGGCATGCTCAGGGAGACCCAGTACTTC. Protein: CASSSPQGMLRETQYF.

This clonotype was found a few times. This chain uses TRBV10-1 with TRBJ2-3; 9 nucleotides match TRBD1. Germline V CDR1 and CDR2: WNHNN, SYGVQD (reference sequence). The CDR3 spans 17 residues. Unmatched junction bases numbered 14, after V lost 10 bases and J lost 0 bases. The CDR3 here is CATTIHRGRISTDTQYF. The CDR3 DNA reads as TGCGCCACCACCATCCACAGGGGGCGAATAAGCACAGATACGCAGTATTTT.

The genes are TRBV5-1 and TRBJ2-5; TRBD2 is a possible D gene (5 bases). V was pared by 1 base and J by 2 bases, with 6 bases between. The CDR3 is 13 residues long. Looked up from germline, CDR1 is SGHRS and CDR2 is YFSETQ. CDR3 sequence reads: CASSLWTQETQYF. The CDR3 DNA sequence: TGCGCCAGCAGCTTGTGGACTCAAGAGACCCAGTACTTC.

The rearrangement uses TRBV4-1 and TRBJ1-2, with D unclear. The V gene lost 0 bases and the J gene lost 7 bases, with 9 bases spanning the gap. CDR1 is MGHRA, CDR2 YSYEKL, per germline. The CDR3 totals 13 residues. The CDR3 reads CASSQEARVGYTF. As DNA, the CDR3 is TGCGCCAGCAGCCAAGAAGCCCGAGTTGGCTACACCTTC.